What follows are 20 T cell receptor beta chains derived from one specimen sequenced in a study of cytomegalovirus exposure and HLA in healthy donors (dated by TCRdb to the late 2010s). Preparation of the library involved the immunoSEQ multiplex PCR assay. A mixture of 60 forward primers for TCR Vbeta segments and 13 reverse primers for TCR Jbeta segments was used in the multiplex PCR. Held by TCRdb, this immuneACCESS table contains in-frame sequences only and omits some clones. Under half of the omission traces to an unresolved V gene where checked; the cause of the rest is unknown. The sample data list 140,000 or so clones, and 55% to 85% of these were observed just once. Roughly 2% of the sample belongs to the ten largest clones. The sample comprised PBMCs. The receptor set was obtained from a man aged 40-49 years in good health and CMV-seronegative.

This chain uses TRBV9 with TRBJ2-3, with a tentative D call TRBD2 (7 bases). CDR1 SGDLS and CDR2 YYNGEE come from the germline V gene. The ends were cut back, 0 bases at V and 2 bases at J, with 19 bases in the middle. The CDR3 has 18 residues. In DNA form, the CDR3 reads TGTGCCAGCAGCGTAGGTGGGGGGGCCAATCCGCACACAGATACGCAGTATTTT. It yields the protein CASSVGGGANPHTDTQYF.

The rearrangement joins TRBV18 to TRBJ2-7; 8 positions match TRBD2. The CDR3 has 15 residues. V was pared by 2 bases and J by 2 bases, with 5 bases of the junction left unmatched. Germline lookup yields CDR1 KGHSH and CDR2 LQKENI. The CDR3 loop is CASSPGSGSTYEQYF. The CDR3 nucleotides read TGTGCCAGCTCACCAGGAAGCGGGAGCACCTACGAGCAGTACTTC. Full variable domain (rest looked up from reference TRBV18 and TRBJ2-7): NAGVMQNPRHLVRRRGQEARLRCSPMKGHSHVYWYRQLPEEGLKFMVYLQKENIIDESGMPKERFSAEFPKEGPSILRIQQVVRGDSAAYFCASSPGSGSTYEQYFGPGTRLTVT.

The genes are TRBV5-1 and TRBJ1-3, with D possibly matching TRBD1 (6 bases). CDR3 length: 14 amino acids. V was pared by 5 bases and J by 1 base, with 10 bases between. The germline V gene has CDR1 SGHRS and CDR2 YFSETQ. The DNA for the CDR3 is TGCGCCAGCAGTAGGGGGACATCTGGAAACACCATATATTTT. This sequence encodes CASSRGTSGNTIYF.

This clone was detected only once. CDR3 nucleotide sequence: TGCGCCAGCAGCTTCACAGGGGACCATGGCTACACCTTC. Its protein is CASSFTGDHGYTF. The chain employs TRBV5-1 and TRBJ1-2, with TRBD1 matching 7 bases. The CDR3 spans 13 residues. CDR1 and CDR2 (germline): SGHRS, YFSETQ. Trimming at V came to 2 bases and at J to 6 bases, leaving 4 bases not matched to a gene.

As concerns this clone: At one of its ends the junction is not consistent with the germline gene, which may arise from a read error. This chain connects TRBV6-1 to TRBJ1-5; D gene unclear. This CDR3 comprises 14 residues. Germline V gene lookup returns CDR1 MNHNS and CDR2 SASEGT. The CDR3 region has the DNA TGTGCCAGCAGTGAAAGAAGGGAGGATCAGCCCCAGAATTTT. Translated: CASSERREDQPQNF.

The rearrangement joins TRBV6-5 to TRBJ1-5; D perhaps matches TRBD1 (6 bases). The V end lost 7 bases, the J end lost 2 bases, and 12 bases lay between the germline ends. The CDR3 extends over 14 amino acids. The V gene's germline CDR1 is MNHEY and CDR2 SVGAGI. The CDR3 sequence: CASTRKGGNQPQHF. CDR3 DNA sequence: TGTGCCAGCACTCGGAAGGGGGGCAATCAGCCCCAGCATTTT.

This clone was recorded once. The V call is TRBV29-1, the J call TRBJ1-2; 7 bases are a match to TRBD1. Germline values: CDR1 SQVTM, CDR2 ANQGSEA. The J segment lost 8 bases and the V segment lost 6 bases, leaving 9 bases of the junction unmatched. The CDR3 runs to 12 residues. CDR3 sequence reads: CSVDPGQTGYTF. The DNA of the CDR3 is TGCAGCGTAGATCCGGGACAGACCGGCTACACCTTC.

In its sample, this clone was seen a few times. V usage is TRBV27 and J usage is TRBJ2-7; 8 positions match TRBD1. V was pared by 3 bases and J by 2 bases, with 3 bases of the junction left unmatched. Germline V gene lookup returns CDR1 MNHEY and CDR2 SMNVEV (reference sequence). There are 14 residues in the CDR3. The CDR3 loop is CASSLDRATYEQYF. CDR3 in DNA: TGTGCCAGCAGTTTGGACAGGGCGACCTACGAGCAGTACTTC.

The chain links TRBV5-1 to TRBJ2-7; 10 nucleotides agree with TRBD1. Looked up from germline, CDR1 is SGHRS and CDR2 is YFSETQ. The ends lost 2 bases at V and 2 bases at J; junction bases unmatched: 4. This CDR3 has 15 amino acids. Written as DNA, the CDR3 is TGCGCCAGCAGCTTCTCCGGGACAGGGGCCTACGAGCAGTACTTC. Residues: CASSFSGTGAYEQYF.

The J gene is TRBJ2-2, the V gene TRBV19, with 10 bases that match TRBD1. The germline CDR1 and CDR2 sequences are LNHDA and SQIVND (reference sequence). The CDR3 length is 14 residues. V lost 10 bases and J lost 3; bases outside the gene matches: 5. CDR3 protein: CATRTGGYTGELFF. CDR3 DNA: TGTGCCACCCGGACAGGGGGGTACACCGGGGAGCTGTTTTTT.

J is TRBJ1-2 and V is TRBV27; 7 positions agree with TRBD1. Germline V gene sequence: CDR1 MNHEY, CDR2 SMNVEV (reference sequence). The CDR3 spans 14 residues. The ends lost 3 bases at V and 8 bases at J; junction bases unmatched: 9. The CDR3, as DNA: TGTGCCAGCAGTTTTATGGGGGCGACAGGGGGCTACACCTTC. It specifies CASSFMGATGGYTF.

This sequence joins TRBV27 and TRBJ2-3; D ambiguous. The CDR3 loop spans 16 amino acids. CDR1 is MNHEY, CDR2 SMNVEV, per germline (reference sequence). V lost 4 bases and J 4 bases, leaving 18 bases between the germline ends. The CDR3 spells CASSSLFSSAPDTQYF. The CDR3 nucleotides are TGTGCCAGCAGTTCACTCTTCTCGTCTGCCCCAGATACGCAGTATTTT.

The rearrangement links TRBV6-5 to TRBJ2-1; 7 positions agree with TRBD2. From germline, CDR1 is MNHEY and CDR2 SVGAGI. With 4 bases clipped from V and 8 bases from J, the junction kept 11 bases outside the gene matches. This CDR3 spans 15 amino acids. This chain's CDR3 is CASSSTSLAGDEQFF. DNA for the CDR3: TGTGCCAGCAGTTCGACTAGCCTCGCGGGCGATGAGCAGTTCTTC.

This clone appeared a single time. At the DNA level, this CDR3 is encoded by other sequences in the same sample as well. The V call is TRBV4-1, the J call TRBJ2-1, with TRBD2 matching over 11 bases. The germline CDR1 and CDR2 sequences are MGHRA and YSYEKL. CDR3 size: 17 residues. V shed 2 bases and J 7 bases; nucleotides not matched to a gene: 10. DNA for the CDR3: TGCGCCAGCAGCCAAACACCGGGACTAGCGGAAAAAAATGAGCAGTTCTTC. Amino acids: CASSQTPGLAEKNEQFF.

The V gene is TRBV1, the J gene TRBJ2-1; TRBD1 is taken as the D call from the table, unchecked against the DNA. TRBV1 is given as a pseudogene. This CDR3 has 16 amino acids. The CDR3 region is CTSSQVPGGAYNEQFF. The CDR3 bases are TGCACCAGCAGCCAAGTACCAGGGGGCGCCTACAATGAGCAGTTCTTC.

The chain recombines TRBV5-1 with TRBJ2-5; D is ambiguous. The V and J ends lost 0 bases and 1 base respectively, with 7 bases between them. Germline V gene lookup returns CDR1 SGHRS and CDR2 YFSETQ. CDR3 length: 14 residues. CDR3 nucleotides: TGCGCCAGCAGCTTGGGGGCATTCCAAGAGACCCAGTACTTC. This translates into CASSLGAFQETQYF.

The sample holds a few counts of this clone. This rearrangement joins TRBV19 to TRBJ1-1, with D unresolved. The CDR3 extends over 13 amino acids. Germline CDR1 reads LNHDA; CDR2 reads SQIVND (reference sequence). Trimming took 2 bases from V and 3 from J, leaving 7 bases between them. The DNA for the CDR3 is TGTGCCAGTAGTATAACGGCGGACACTGAAGCTTTCTTT. Translation gives CASSITADTEAFF.

V and J are TRBV4-2 and TRBJ1-2; D is unresolved. V lost 3 bases and J lost 6, with 17 bases in between. Germline V lookup: CDR1 LGHNA, CDR2 YNFKEQ. CDR3 length: 15 amino acids. The CDR3 coding sequence is TGTGCCAGCAGCCAGACCGGCCGGGTTGACCATGGCTACACCTTC. This translates into CASSQTGRVDHGYTF.

The chain employs TRBV29-1 and TRBJ1-2; a weak D match, TRBD1 (5 bases). The ends were cut back, 2 bases at V and 4 bases at J, with 17 bases in the middle. The CDR3 consists of 15 residues. Germline CDR1 reads SQVTM; CDR2 reads ANQGSEA. This CDR3 is CSVENSDLRGYGYTF. The CDR3, as DNA: TGCAGCGTTGAAAATTCGGACCTAAGGGGCTATGGCTACACCTTC.

The rearrangement links TRBV2 to TRBJ1-4, with TRBD1 as a possible D gene (5 bases). This CDR3 has 12 residues. Germline V gene sequence: CDR1 SNHLY, CDR2 FYNNEI. Trimming removed 6 bases at V and 7 bases at J, with 9 bases between. The CDR3 coding sequence is TGTGCCAGCAGGGTGCAGGGTGAAAAACTGTTTTTT. Amino acids: CASRVQGEKLFF.